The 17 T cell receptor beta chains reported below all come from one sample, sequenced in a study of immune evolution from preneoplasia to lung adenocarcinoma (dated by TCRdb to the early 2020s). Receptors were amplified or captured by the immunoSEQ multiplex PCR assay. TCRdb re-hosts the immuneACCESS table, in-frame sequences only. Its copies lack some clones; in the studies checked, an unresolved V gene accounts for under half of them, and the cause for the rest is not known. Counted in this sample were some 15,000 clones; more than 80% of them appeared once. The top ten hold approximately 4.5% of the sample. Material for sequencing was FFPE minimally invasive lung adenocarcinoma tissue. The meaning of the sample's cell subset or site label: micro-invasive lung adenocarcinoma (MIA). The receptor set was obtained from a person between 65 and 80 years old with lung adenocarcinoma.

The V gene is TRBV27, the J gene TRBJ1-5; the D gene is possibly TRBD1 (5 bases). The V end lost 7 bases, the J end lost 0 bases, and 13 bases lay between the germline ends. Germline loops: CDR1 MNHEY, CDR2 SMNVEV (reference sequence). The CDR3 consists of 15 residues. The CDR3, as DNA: TGTGCCAGCATGGCAGGGCCCTATAGCAATCAGCCCCAGCATTTT. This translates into CASMAGPYSNQPQHF.

The DNA of the CDR3 is TGTGCCAGCAGCTTAGCGGGGGCCCCCTACAATGAGCAGTTCTTC. Residues: CASSLAGAPYNEQFF. The chain employs TRBV7-2 and TRBJ2-1; possibly TRBD1 for D (6 bases). The germline CDR1 and CDR2 sequences are SGHTA and FQGNSA. CDR3 length: 15 amino acids. Trimming removed 0 bases from V and 2 bases from J, with 8 bases in between.

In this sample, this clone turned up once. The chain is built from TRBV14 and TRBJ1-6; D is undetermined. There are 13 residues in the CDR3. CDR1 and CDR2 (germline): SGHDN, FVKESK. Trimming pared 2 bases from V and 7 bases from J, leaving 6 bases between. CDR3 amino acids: CASSQTANSPLHF. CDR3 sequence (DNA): TGTGCCAGCAGCCAAACGGCCAATTCACCCCTCCACTTT. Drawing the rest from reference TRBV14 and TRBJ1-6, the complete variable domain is EAGVTQFPSHSVIEKGQTVTLRCDPISGHDNLYWYRRVMGKEIKFLLHFVKESKQDESGMPNNRFLAERTGGTYSTLKVQPAELEDSGVYFCASSQTANSPLHFGNGTRLTVT.

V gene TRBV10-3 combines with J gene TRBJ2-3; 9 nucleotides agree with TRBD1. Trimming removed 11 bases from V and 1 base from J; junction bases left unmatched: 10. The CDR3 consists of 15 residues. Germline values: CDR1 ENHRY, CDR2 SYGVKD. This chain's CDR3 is CAANPGDRGTDTQYF. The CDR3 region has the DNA TGTGCCGCTAACCCCGGGGACAGGGGCACAGATACGCAGTATTTT.

Here the CDR3 DNA reads TGTGCCAGCACCCTCAGTGTATTAAGCTCCTACAATGAGCAGTTCTTC. As protein: CASTLSVLSSYNEQFF. The gene calls are TRBV9 and TRBJ2-1, with unresolved D. Looked up from germline, CDR1 is SGDLS and CDR2 is YYNGEE. The ends were cut back, 6 bases at V and 0 bases at J, with 16 bases in the middle. CDR3 length: 16 residues.

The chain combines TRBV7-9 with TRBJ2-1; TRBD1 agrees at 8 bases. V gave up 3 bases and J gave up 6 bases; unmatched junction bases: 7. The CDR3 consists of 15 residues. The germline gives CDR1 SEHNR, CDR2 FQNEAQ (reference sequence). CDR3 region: CASSFRDRGGNEQFF. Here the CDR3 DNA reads TGTGCCAGCAGCTTCAGAGACAGGGGTGGCAATGAGCAGTTCTTC.

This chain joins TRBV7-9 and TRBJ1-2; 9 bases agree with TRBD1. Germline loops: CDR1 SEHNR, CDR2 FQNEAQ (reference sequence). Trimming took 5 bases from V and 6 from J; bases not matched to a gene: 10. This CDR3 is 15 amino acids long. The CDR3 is CASSTLAGTGNGYTF. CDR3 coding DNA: TGTGCCAGCAGCACACTCGCCGGGACAGGGAATGGCTACACCTTC.

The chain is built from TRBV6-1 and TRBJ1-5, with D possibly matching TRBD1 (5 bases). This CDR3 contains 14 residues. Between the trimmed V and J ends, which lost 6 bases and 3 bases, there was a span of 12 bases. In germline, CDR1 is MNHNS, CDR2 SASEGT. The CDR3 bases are TGTGCCAGCAGCCCGGGGGGGTACAATCAGCCCCAGCATTTT. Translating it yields CASSPGGYNQPQHF.

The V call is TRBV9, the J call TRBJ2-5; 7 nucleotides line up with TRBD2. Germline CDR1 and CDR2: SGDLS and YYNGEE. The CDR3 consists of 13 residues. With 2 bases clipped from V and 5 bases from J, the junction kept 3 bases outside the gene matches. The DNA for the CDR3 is TGTGCCAGCAGCGTTATTAGCGGGGAGACCCAGTACTTC. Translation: CASSVISGETQYF. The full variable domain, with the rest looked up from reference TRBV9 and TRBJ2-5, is DSGVTQTPKHLITATGQRVTLRCSPRSGDLSVYWYQQSLDQGLQFLIQYYNGEERAKGNILERFSAQQFPDLHSELNLSSLELGDSALYFCASSVISGETQYFGPGTRLLVL.

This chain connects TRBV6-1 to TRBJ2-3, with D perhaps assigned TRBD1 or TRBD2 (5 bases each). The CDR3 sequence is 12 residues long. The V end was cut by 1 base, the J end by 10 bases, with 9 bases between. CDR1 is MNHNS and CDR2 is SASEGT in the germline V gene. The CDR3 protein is CASSEVGTAQYF. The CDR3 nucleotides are TGTGCCAGCAGTGAAGTAGGGACGGCGCAGTATTTT.

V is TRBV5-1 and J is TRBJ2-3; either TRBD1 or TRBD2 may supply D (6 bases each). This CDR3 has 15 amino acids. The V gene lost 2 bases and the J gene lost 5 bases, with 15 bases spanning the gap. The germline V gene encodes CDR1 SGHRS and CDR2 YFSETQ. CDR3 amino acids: CASSFAGGLGDTQYF. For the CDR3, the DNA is TGCGCCAGCAGCTTCGCCGGGGGCTTGGGAGATACGCAGTATTTT. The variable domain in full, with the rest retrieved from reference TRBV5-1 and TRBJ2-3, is KAGVTQTPRYLIKTRGQQVTLSCSPISGHRSVSWYQQTPGQGLQFLFEYFSETQRNKGNFPGRFSGRQFSNSRSEMNVSTLELGDSALYLCASSFAGGLGDTQYFGPGTRLTVL.

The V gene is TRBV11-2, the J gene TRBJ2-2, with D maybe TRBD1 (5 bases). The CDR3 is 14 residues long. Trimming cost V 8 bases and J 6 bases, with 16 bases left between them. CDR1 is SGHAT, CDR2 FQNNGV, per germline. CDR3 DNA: TGTGCCAGCTATACGGCAGGGCTTGCCGGGGAGCTGTTTTTT. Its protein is CASYTAGLAGELFF. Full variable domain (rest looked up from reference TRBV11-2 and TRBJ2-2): EAGVAQSPRYKIIEKRQSVAFWCNPISGHATLYWYQQILGQGPKLLIQFQNNGVVDDSQLPKDRFSAERLKGVDSTLKIQPAKLEDSAVYLCASYTAGLAGELFFGEGSRLTVL.

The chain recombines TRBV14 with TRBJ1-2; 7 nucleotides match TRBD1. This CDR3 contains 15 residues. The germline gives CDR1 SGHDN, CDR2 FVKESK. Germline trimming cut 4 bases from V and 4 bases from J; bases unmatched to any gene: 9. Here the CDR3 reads CASSPRQGSSYGYTF. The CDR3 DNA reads TGTGCCAGCAGCCCCAGACAGGGCTCCAGCTATGGCTACACCTTC.

The CDR3 DNA sequence: TGTGCCATCTTAAAGGACAGCTCCTACGAGCAGTACTTC. Amino acid sequence: CAILKDSSYEQYF. The chain couples TRBV10-3 to TRBJ2-7; possibly TRBD1 for D (6 bases). Germline assignment: CDR1 ENHRY and CDR2 SYGVKD. Trimming left V 8 bases short and J 0 bases short, with 11 bases between. This CDR3 is 13 amino acids long.

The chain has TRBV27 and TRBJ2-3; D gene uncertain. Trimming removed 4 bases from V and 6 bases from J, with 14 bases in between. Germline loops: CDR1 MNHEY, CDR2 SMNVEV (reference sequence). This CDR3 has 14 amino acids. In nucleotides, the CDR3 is TGTGCCAGCAGTTATTCCAGGATCATTGATACGCAGTATTTT. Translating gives CASSYSRIIDTQYF.

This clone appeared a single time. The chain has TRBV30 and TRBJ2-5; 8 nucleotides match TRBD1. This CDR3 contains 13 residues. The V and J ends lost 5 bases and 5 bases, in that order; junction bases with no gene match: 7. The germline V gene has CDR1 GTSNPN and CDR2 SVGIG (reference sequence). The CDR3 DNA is TGTGCCTGGGGGGACAGGTCGGGCGAGACCCAGTACTTC. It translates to CAWGDRSGETQYF.

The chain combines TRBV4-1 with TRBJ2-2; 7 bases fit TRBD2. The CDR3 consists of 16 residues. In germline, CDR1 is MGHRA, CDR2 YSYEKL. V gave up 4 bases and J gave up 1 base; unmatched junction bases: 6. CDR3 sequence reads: CASSPGRGENTGELFF. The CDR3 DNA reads TGCGCCAGCAGCCCAGGACGGGGGGAGAACACCGGGGAGCTGTTTTTT.